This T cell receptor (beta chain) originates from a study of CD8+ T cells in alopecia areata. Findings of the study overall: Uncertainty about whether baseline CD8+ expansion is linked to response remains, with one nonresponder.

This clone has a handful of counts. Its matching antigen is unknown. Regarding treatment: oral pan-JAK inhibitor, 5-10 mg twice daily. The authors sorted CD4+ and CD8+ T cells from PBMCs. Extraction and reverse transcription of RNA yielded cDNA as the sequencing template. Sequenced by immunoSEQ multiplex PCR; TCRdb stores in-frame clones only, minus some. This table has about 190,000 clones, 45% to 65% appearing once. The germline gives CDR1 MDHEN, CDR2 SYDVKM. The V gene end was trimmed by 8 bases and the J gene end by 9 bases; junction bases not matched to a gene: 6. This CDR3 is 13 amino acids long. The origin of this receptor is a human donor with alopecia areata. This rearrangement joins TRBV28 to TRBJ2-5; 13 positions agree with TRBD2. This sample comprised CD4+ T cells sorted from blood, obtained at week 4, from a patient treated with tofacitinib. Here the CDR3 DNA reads TGTGCCAGCGGGACTAGCGGGATCCGGGCCCAGTACTTC. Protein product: CASGTSGIRAQYF.